This TCR beta chain stems from a study of cytomegalovirus exposure and HLA in healthy donors. J lost 7 bases, V lost 5 bases, and 10 bases had no gene match. This CDR3 has 16 amino acids. Germline V gene data show CDR1 as PRHDT and CDR2 as FYEKMQ (reference sequence). The protocol was immunoSEQ multiplex PCR, while the TCRdb copy is restricted to in-frame clones and leaves out a portion. The sample includes a few hundred thousand clones, over 75% of them seen just once. J is TRBJ1-5 and V is TRBV13, with TRBD1 matching over 11 bases. Material for sequencing was PBMCs. The clonotype was recovered from a woman younger than 30 in good health and CMV-seronegative. CDR3 loop: CASSQGPGTGGQPQHF. The DNA of the CDR3 is TGTGCCAGCAGCCAAGGCCCTGGGACAGGGGGACAGCCCCAGCATTTT.